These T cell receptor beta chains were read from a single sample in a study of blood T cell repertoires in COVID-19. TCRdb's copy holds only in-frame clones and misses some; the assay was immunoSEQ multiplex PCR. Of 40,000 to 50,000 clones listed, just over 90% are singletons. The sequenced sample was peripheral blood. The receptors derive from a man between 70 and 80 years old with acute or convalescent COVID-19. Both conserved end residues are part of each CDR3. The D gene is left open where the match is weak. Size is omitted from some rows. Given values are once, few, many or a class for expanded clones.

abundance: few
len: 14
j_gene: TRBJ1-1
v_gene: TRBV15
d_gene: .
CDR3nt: TGTGCCACCAGCAGAGATGATAGGAGGGCTGAAGCTTTCTTT
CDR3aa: CATSRDDRRAEAFF

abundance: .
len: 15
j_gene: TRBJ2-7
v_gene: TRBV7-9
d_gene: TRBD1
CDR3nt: TGTGCCAGCAGCTTACGCGCGGGACAGGGTTACGAGCAGTACTTC
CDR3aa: CASSLRAGQGYEQYF

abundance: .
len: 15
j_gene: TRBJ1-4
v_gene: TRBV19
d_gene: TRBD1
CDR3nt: TGTGCCAGTAGTCCCCCGCAGGGGGCGCATGAAAAACTGTTTTTT
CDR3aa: CASSPPQGAHEKLFF

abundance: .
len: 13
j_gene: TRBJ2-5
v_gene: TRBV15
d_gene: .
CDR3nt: TGTGCCACCAGCCTCTGGAGGGAAGAGACCCAGTACTTC
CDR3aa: CATSLWREETQYF

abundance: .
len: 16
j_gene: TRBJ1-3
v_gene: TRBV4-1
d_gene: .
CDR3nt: TGCGCCAGCAGCCAAGATTCAGGGTTATCTGGAAACACCATATATTTT
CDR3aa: CASSQDSGLSGNTIYF

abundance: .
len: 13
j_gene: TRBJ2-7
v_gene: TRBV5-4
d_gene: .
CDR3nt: TGTGCCAGCTTCGACAGCCCCTCCGACGAGCAGTACTTC
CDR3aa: CASFDSPSDEQYF

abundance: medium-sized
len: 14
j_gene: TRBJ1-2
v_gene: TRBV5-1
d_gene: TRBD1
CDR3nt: TGCGCCAGCACCCCAGGGGGACAGCCCTATGGCTACACCTTC
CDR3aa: CASTPGGQPYGYTF

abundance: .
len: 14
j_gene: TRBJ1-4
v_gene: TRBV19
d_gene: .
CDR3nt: TGTGCCTGCCGCTTGGGAGGGGAGGGGGAAAAACTGTTTTTT
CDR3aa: CACRLGGEGEKLFF

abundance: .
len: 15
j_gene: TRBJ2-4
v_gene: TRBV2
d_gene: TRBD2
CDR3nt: TGTGCCAGCGGGCCTAGCGGGGGATTCAAAAACATTCAGTACTTC
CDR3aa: CASGPSGGFKNIQYF

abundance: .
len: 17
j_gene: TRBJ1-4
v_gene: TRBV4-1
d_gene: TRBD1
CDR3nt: TGCGCCAGCAGCCAACGGGACAGGGGCCTTTTGAGGGAAAAACTGTTTTTT
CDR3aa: CASSQRDRGLLREKLFF

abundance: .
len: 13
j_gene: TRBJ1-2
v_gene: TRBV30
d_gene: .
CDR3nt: TGTGCCTGGAGTCGGCAGCGTACCGCCTTCTACACCTTC
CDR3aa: CAWSRQRTAFYTF

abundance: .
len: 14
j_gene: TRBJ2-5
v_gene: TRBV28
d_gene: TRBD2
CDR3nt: TGTGCCAGCGTAGCGGGACGCCTAGGAGAGACCCAGTACTTC
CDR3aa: CASVAGRLGETQYF

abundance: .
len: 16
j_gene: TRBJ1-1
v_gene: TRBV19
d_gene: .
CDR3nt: TGTGCCAGTAGTGCCAAGGGGGGGGGTGTGAACACTGAAGCTTTCTTT
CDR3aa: CASSAKGGGVNTEAFF

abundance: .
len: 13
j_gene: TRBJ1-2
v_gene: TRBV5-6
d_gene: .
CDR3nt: TGTGCCAGCAGCTTGACAGGGCCCTATGGCTACACCTTC
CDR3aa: CASSLTGPYGYTF

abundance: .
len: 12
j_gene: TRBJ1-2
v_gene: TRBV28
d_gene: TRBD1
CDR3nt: TGTGCCAGCAGGACAGGGGGCTATGGCTACACCTTC
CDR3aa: CASRTGGYGYTF

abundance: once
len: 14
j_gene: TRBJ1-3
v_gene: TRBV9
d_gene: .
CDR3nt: TGTGCCAGCAGCGTGACAGTAGCTGGAAACACCATATATTTT
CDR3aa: CASSVTVAGNTIYF

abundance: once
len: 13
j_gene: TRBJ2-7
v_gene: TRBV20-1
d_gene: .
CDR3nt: TGCAGTGCTAGTAGTAGGGGGACCTACGAGCAGTACTTC
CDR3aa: CSASSRGTYEQYF

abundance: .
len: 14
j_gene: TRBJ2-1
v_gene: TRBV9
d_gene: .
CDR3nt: TGTGCCAGCAGCGTAGGATCAGGGTTCAATGAGCAGTTCTTC
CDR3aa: CASSVGSGFNEQFF

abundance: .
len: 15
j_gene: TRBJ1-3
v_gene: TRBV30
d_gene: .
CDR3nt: TGTGCCTGGAGTGTAGGACAGATCTCTGGAAACACCATATATTTT
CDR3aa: CAWSVGQISGNTIYF

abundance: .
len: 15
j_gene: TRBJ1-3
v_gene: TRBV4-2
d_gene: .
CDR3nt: TGTGCCAGCAGCCAAGATCGAGGGTCTGGAAACACCATATATTTT
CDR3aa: CASSQDRGSGNTIYF

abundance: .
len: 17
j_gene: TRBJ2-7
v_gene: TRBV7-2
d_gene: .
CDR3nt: TGTGCCAGCAGCTTAGTGGAGGGTGCCGGCCTTTCTTACGAGCAGTACTTC
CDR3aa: CASSLVEGAGLSYEQYF

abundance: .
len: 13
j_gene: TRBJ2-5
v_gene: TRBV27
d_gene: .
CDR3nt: TGTGCCAGCTCTAAGGGGGTATGGGAGACCCAGTACTTC
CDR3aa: CASSKGVWETQYF

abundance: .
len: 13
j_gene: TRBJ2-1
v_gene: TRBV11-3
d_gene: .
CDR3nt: TGTGCCAGCTCGAAGGGGTATCACAATGAGCAGTTCTTC
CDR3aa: CASSKGYHNEQFF

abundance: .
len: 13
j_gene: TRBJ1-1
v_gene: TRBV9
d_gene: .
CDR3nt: TGTGCCAGCAGACAGGGCAGAGACACTGAAGCTTTCTTT
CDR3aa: CASRQGRDTEAFF

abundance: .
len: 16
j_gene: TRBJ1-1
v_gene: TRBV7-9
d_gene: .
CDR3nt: TGTGCCAGCAGCTTACCTCGGAACAGGCCGGTGACTGAAGCTTTCTTT
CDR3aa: CASSLPRNRPVTEAFF